Listed below are T cell receptor beta chains from one sample, sequenced in a study of cytomegalovirus exposure and HLA in healthy donors. Clones were read by immunoSEQ multiplex PCR, and TCRdb kept only the in-frame ones, dropping some. This table holds some 170,000 clones, 65% to 85% found once. The sample was PBMCs. Receptor source: a female donor in good health and CMV-seronegative. Both conserved end residues are part of each CDR3. The D gene is left open where the match is weak. Not every row has a clone size; where given, it reads once, few, many or a size class.

CASSLAGVGYTF TGTGCCAGCAGTTTGGCAGGGGTTGGCTACACCTTC TRBV6-5 few TRBJ1-2 12 -
CASSLGAGGDGTEAFF TGCGCCAGCAGCTTGGGGGCAGGGGGAGACGGCACTGAAGCTTTCTTT TRBV5-1 - TRBJ1-1 16 TRBD1
CASRRGGLNNEKLFF TGTGCCAGCCGCCGTGGGGGACTCAATAATGAAAAACTGTTTTTT TRBV7-9 - TRBJ1-4 15 -
CASSPSSGRAHEQFF TGTGCCAGCAGCCCCTCTAGCGGGAGGGCCCATGAGCAGTTCTTC TRBV9 - TRBJ2-1 15 TRBD2
CASRPSQGNGELFF TGTGCCAGCAGACCCTCACAGGGAAACGGGGAGCTGTTTTTT TRBV7-6 - TRBJ2-2 14 -
CASSFIAGGSGEQYF TGTGCCAGCAGCTTCATAGCGGGAGGGTCGGGTGAGCAGTACTTC TRBV11-2 - TRBJ2-5 15 TRBD2
CASSEGDRGGGYTF TGTGCCAGCAGTGAAGGGGACAGGGGAGGAGGCTACACCTTC TRBV6-1 - TRBJ1-2 14 TRBD1
CASSFRGLEKLFF TGTGCCAGCAGTTTTAGAGGCTTGGAAAAACTGTTTTTT TRBV27 - TRBJ1-4 13 -
CSALLRGLQPYF TGCAGCGCCCTTCTCAGGGGCTTACAGCCGTATTTT TRBV29-1 - TRBJ2-3 12 -
CASTSENTEAFF TGCGCCAGCACCTCAGAGAACACTGAAGCTTTCTTT TRBV5-1 - TRBJ1-1 12 -
CASSYQGQGDSPLHF TGTGCCAGCAGTTACCAAGGACAGGGGGATTCACCCCTCCACTTT TRBV6-6 - TRBJ1-6 15 TRBD1
CAWSLLTVTDTQYF TGTGCCTGGAGTCTCTTAACAGTCACAGATACGCAGTATTTT TRBV30 once TRBJ2-3 14 -
CASSTYGTGAANEKLFF TGTGCCAGCAGCACCTACGGGACAGGGGCGGCTAATGAAAAACTGTTTTTT TRBV9 - TRBJ1-4 17 TRBD1
CASSDSAKFF TGTGCCAGCAGTGATAGCGCGAAGTTCTTC TRBV28 - TRBJ2-1 10 -
CASSFRLAAGTGRNQPQHF TGTGCCAGCAGTTTCCGACTGGCGGCGGGGACAGGGAGAAATCAGCCCCAGCATTTT TRBV28 - TRBJ1-5 19 TRBD1
CASSLSGRGPDTQYF TGCGCCAGCAGTTTAAGTGGTAGGGGCCCAGATACGCAGTATTTT TRBV28 - TRBJ2-3 15 -
CASIPPSSGSSYNEQFF TGTGCCAGCATACCTCCCTCTAGCGGGAGTTCCTACAATGAGCAGTTCTTC TRBV7-3 once TRBJ2-1 17 TRBD2
CASSVTGNTEAFF TGTGCCAGCAGCGTGACAGGGAACACTGAAGCTTTCTTT TRBV6-1 - TRBJ1-1 13 -
CASSDKGTGIYGYTF TGTGCCAGCAGCGATAAAGGGACAGGAATATATGGCTACACCTTC TRBV9 - TRBJ1-2 15 TRBD1
CASSRLSGGSGGGELFF TGCGCCAGCAGCAGACTAAGCGGGGGTTCTGGTGGCGGGGAGCTGTTTTTT TRBV5-1 - TRBJ2-2 17 TRBD2
CASRGPTVEKRANYGYTF TGTGCCAGCCGTGGACCTACCGTGGAAAAGCGCGCTAACTATGGCTACACCTTC TRBV6-1 - TRBJ1-2 18 -
CAWTDKTYEQYF TGTGCCTGGACAGACAAGACCTACGAGCAGTACTTC TRBV30 once TRBJ2-7 12 -
CASSLRDRDFHGYTF TGTGCCAGCAGCTTACGGGACAGGGATTTCCATGGCTACACCTTC TRBV5-6 - TRBJ1-2 15 TRBD1
CASSPGVASGANVLTF TGTGCCAGCAGCCCCGGCGTAGCCTCTGGGGCCAACGTCCTGACTTTC TRBV5-6 once TRBJ2-6 16 -
CASSLELARGETQYF TGTGCCAGCAGCTTAGAGCTGGCTAGGGGGGAGACCCAGTACTTC TRBV7-2 - TRBJ2-5 15 -
CASSRLGDSNPNEQFF TGTGCCAGCAGCCGCCTAGGGGACAGCAACCCCAATGAGCAGTTCTTC TRBV14 few TRBJ2-1 16 TRBD1
CSVEWDRGERKPSYEQYF TGCAGCGTTGAATGGGACAGGGGGGAAAGAAAACCCTCCTACGAGCAGTACTTC TRBV29-1 - TRBJ2-7 18 TRBD1
CASSEGTTANYGYTF TGTGCCAGCAGTGAGGGTACGACAGCTAACTATGGCTACACCTTC TRBV2 - TRBJ1-2 15 -
CTSSLGGRLEQYF TGTACCAGCAGCTTGGGAGGTCGGCTCGAGCAGTACTTC TRBV7-9 - TRBJ2-7 13 -
CASSYSGPDAFF TGTGCCAGCAGTTACTCGGGGCCAGACGCTTTCTTT TRBV6-6 - TRBJ1-1 12 -
CSVAGLDFTDTQYF TGCAGCGTTGCCGGACTAGATTTCACAGATACGCAGTATTTT TRBV29-1 - TRBJ2-3 14 TRBD2
CASSPELAGANEQFF TGTGCCAGCTCACCAGAACTAGCGGGAGCCAATGAGCAGTTCTTC TRBV18 - TRBJ2-1 15 TRBD2
CASSVYRDQPQHF TGTGCCAGCAGCGTATACAGGGATCAGCCCCAGCATTTT TRBV5-6 few TRBJ1-5 13 -
CATSRVGQGGNQPQHF TGTGCCACCAGCAGAGTGGGACAGGGGGGCAATCAGCCCCAGCATTTT TRBV15 - TRBJ1-5 16 TRBD1
CAISSGTGYNSPLHF TGTGCCATATCCTCCGGGACAGGGTATAATTCACCCCTCCACTTT TRBV6-6 - TRBJ1-6 15 TRBD1
CASSFGASGNLEQYF TGTGCCAGCAGCTTTGGGGCTAGCGGGAACTTAGAGCAGTACTTC TRBV7-2 - TRBJ2-7 15 TRBD2
CASSYGGNTGELFF TGTGCCAGCAGTTACGGCGGGAACACCGGGGAGCTGTTTTTT TRBV6-5 few TRBJ2-2 14 -
CASSDHTDTQYF TGTGCCAGCAGTGACCACACAGATACGCAGTATTTT TRBV2 once TRBJ2-3 12 -
CASSIRGSYAEAFF TGTGCCAGTAGTATACGTGGTTCGTATGCGGAAGCTTTCTTT TRBV19 - TRBJ1-1 14 -
CASSSWRGGGEAFF TGTGCCAGCAGCTCCTGGAGGGGGGGCGGAGAAGCTTTCTTT TRBV7-9 - TRBJ1-1 14 -
CASSFSGVSEQYF TGTGCCAGCAGCTTCAGCGGAGTAAGCGAGCAGTACTTC TRBV5-4 - TRBJ2-7 13 -
CASSRGLAGNSYEQYF TGCGCCAGCAGCAGAGGACTAGCGGGCAACTCCTACGAGCAGTACTTC TRBV5-1 few TRBJ2-7 16 TRBD2
CASSVSMRGRDNEQFF TGTGCCAGCAGCGTAAGTATGCGCGGCCGGGACAATGAGCAGTTCTTC TRBV9 - TRBJ2-1 16 -
CASSATGQGATGYTF TGTGCCAGCAGCGCAACGGGACAGGGGGCGACTGGCTACACCTTC TRBV7-6 - TRBJ1-2 15 TRBD1
CASSVGTSGGVGTQYF TGTGCCAGCAGCGTAGGGACTAGCGGGGGGGTCGGGACCCAGTACTTC TRBV9 - TRBJ2-5 16 TRBD2
CASKETGTYEQYF TGTGCCAGCAAAGAGACAGGTACCTACGAGCAGTACTTC TRBV6-5 once TRBJ2-7 13 -
CASREGAGVTDTQYF TGTGCCAGCAGGGAAGGAGCGGGAGTCACAGATACGCAGTATTTT TRBV2 - TRBJ2-3 15 TRBD2
CAWTVRGSSYNSPLHF TGTGCCTGGACCGTAAGGGGCAGCTCCTATAATTCACCCCTCCACTTT TRBV30 - TRBJ1-6 16 -
CASSLTSGTGEQFF TGTGCCAGCAGCTTAACCAGCGGGACGGGTGAGCAGTTCTTC TRBV7-3 - TRBJ2-1 14 TRBD2
CASSSHTEAFF TGTGCCAGCAGCAGCCACACTGAAGCTTTCTTT TRBV7-2 once TRBJ1-1 11 -
CASSSSGIPGDEQFF TGTGCCAGCAGCTCCTCCGGGATCCCTGGCGATGAGCAGTTCTTC TRBV5-5 - TRBJ2-1 15 -
CASNQEGRWDTQYF TGCGCCAGCAATCAGGAGGGAAGATGGGATACGCAGTATTTT TRBV4-1 - TRBJ2-3 14 -
CASSEEAGGPANEQFF TGTGCCAGCAGTGAGGAGGCGGGGGGGCCGGCCAATGAGCAGTTCTTC TRBV2 - TRBJ2-1 16 TRBD2